The 22 T cell receptor beta chains presented below share a single source sample, sequenced in a study of cytotoxic CD8 clonotypes in ibrutinib-treated CLL. Some clones are missing from TCRdb's copy, which holds only in-frame ones; the method was immunoSEQ multiplex PCR. The sample holds over 65,000 clones, under 70% seen once. Sequencing was performed on PBMCs, taken after 12 months of ibrutinib treatment. The receptors were gathered from a human donor with chronic lymphocytic leukemia.

This chain joins TRBV18 and TRBJ2-5; no clear D gene. Germline V gives CDR1 KGHSH, CDR2 LQKENI. The V and J ends lost 2 bases and 4 bases respectively, with 5 bases between them. The CDR3 contains 12 residues. In DNA, the CDR3 is TGTGCCAGCTCACCAGTTGGAGAGACCCAGTACTTC. This gives the protein CASSPVGETQYF.

The chain carries TRBV29-1 and TRBJ2-3, with D maybe TRBD2 (5 bases). CDR3 length: 11 residues. Trimming left V 6 bases short and J 6 bases short, with 10 bases between. Germline CDR1 is SQVTM and CDR2 is ANQGSEA. This CDR3 reads CSVVTMDTQYF. The DNA of the CDR3 is TGCAGCGTCGTGACTATGGATACGCAGTATTTT.

The V call is TRBV5-4, the J call TRBJ1-2, with D tentatively TRBD1 (5 bases). V was trimmed by 4 bases and J by 4 bases, leaving 11 bases between them. The germline CDR1 and CDR2 sequences are SGHNT and YYREEE (reference sequence). This CDR3 has 13 amino acids. The CDR3: CASSGDGAYGYTF. The CDR3 nucleotides are TGTGCCAGCAGCGGGGACGGTGCCTATGGCTACACCTTC. Based on the CDR3 plus reference TRBV5-4 and TRBJ1-2, the full variable domain is ETGVTQSPTHLIKTRGQQVTLRCSSQSGHNTVSWYQQALGQGPQFIFQYYREEENGRGNFPPRFSGLQFPNYSSELNVNALELDDSALYLCASSGDGAYGYTFGSGTRLTVV.

V and J are TRBV5-5 and TRBJ1-1; D not certain. From germline, CDR1 is SGHKS and CDR2 YYEKEE (reference sequence). V gave up 4 bases and J gave up 4 bases, with 17 bases separating them. The CDR3 extends over 15 amino acids. The CDR3 spells CASSLGWGGATEAFF. DNA of the CDR3: TGTGCCAGCAGCCTGGGTTGGGGAGGAGCCACTGAAGCTTTCTTT.

The rearrangement uses TRBV11-3 and TRBJ2-2; D is unresolved. The germline CDR1 and CDR2 sequences are SGHNT and YENEEA. V was clipped by 2 bases and J by 5 bases, with 0 bases between them. There are 11 residues in the CDR3. In DNA, the CDR3 is TGTGCCAGCAGCTTAACCGGGGAGCTGTTTTTT. Its protein product is CASSLTGELFF.

The chain is built from TRBV29-1 and TRBJ1-5; D perhaps matches TRBD1 (5 bases). The germline CDR1 and CDR2 sequences are SQVTM and ANQGSEA. V lost 7 bases, J lost 3 bases, and 13 bases lay in between. This CDR3 has 13 residues. The DNA of the CDR3 is TGCAGCGCCCAACGGGGGGACAATCAGCCCCAGCATTTT. It encodes CSAQRGDNQPQHF.

This clone was detected a few times. The chain recombines TRBV11-2 with TRBJ1-6; weak D call: TRBD1 (6 bases). V lost 1 base, J lost 4 bases, and 11 bases lay in between. CDR3 length equals 16 residues. From germline, CDR1 is SGHAT and CDR2 FQNNGV. In DNA, the CDR3 is TGTGCCAGCAGCTTAGTAGGGACACTTTATAATTCACCCCTCCACTTT. This gives the protein CASSLVGTLYNSPLHF.

The chain is built from TRBV2 and TRBJ1-1; 8 positions match TRBD1. V lost 6 bases to trimming and J lost 8 bases; unmatched junction nucleotides: 8. CDR3 length equals 13 residues. Germline V gives CDR1 SNHLY, CDR2 FYNNEI. Here the CDR3 DNA reads TGTGCCAGCAGACCGACAGGGGAAGGGGAAGCTTTCTTT. Translated: CASRPTGEGEAFF.

J is TRBJ2-1 and V is TRBV10-3, with 14 bases matching TRBD2. Per germline, CDR1 ENHRY and CDR2 SYGVKD. The length of the CDR3 is 17 residues. V dropped 10 bases and J dropped 8; count of bases not matched to a gene: 16. This CDR3 is CATLVTSGGAGSDEQFF. The CDR3 DNA follows: TGTGCCACCCTCGTGACTAGCGGGGGGGCCGGTTCGGATGAGCAGTTCTTC.

CDR3 sequence: CASSVMDGTYEQYF. The CDR3 coding sequence is TGTGCCAGCAGCGTCATGGACGGAACCTACGAGCAGTACTTC. The chain joins TRBV9 to TRBJ2-7, with D unresolved. The CDR3 consists of 14 residues. The germline V gene encodes CDR1 SGDLS and CDR2 YYNGEE. Between the trimmed V and J ends, which lost 2 bases and 2 bases, there was a span of 11 bases.

The chain combines TRBV20-1 with TRBJ2-7, with D maybe TRBD2 (6 bases). The V and J ends lost 6 bases and 2 bases respectively, with 8 bases between them. The V gene's germline CDR1 is DFQATT and CDR2 SNEGSKA (reference sequence). CDR3 length: 11 residues. Written as DNA, the CDR3 is TGCAGTGCCCCGGGGGCCTACGAGCAGTACTTC. It specifies CSAPGAYEQYF.

V is TRBV19 and J is TRBJ2-5; D perhaps matches TRBD1 (5 bases). Trimming stripped 5 bases from V and 0 bases from J, with 13 bases between. Germline CDR1 is LNHDA and CDR2 is SQIVND (reference sequence). CDR3 length: 15 amino acids. DNA of the CDR3: TGTGCCAGTAGTGTCTATCAGGGATACCAAGAGACCCAGTACTTC. This gives the protein CASSVYQGYQETQYF.

The chain uses TRBV9 and TRBJ1-2; tentatively, D is TRBD1 (5 bases). V was clipped by 1 base and J by 0 bases, with 7 bases between them. Germline CDR1 is SGDLS and CDR2 is YYNGEE. This CDR3 is built from 14 residues. CDR3 in DNA: TGTGCCAGCAGCGTACAGGACACTAACTATGGCTACACCTTC. Its translation is CASSVQDTNYGYTF.

In this sample, this clone turned up a few times. V gene TRBV4-2 combines with J gene TRBJ1-1; TRBD1 matches 8 bases. After removal of 2 bases from V and 1 base from J, the junction contained 9 bases not matched to a gene. The CDR3 covers 17 residues. The germline V gene encodes CDR1 LGHNA and CDR2 YNFKEQ. The CDR3 here is CASSQLKGGTGNTEAFF. The DNA for the CDR3 is TGTGCCAGCAGCCAACTAAAAGGGGGGACAGGGAACACTGAAGCTTTCTTT.

The chain joins TRBV5-1 to TRBJ2-7; D unresolved. CDR1 is SGHRS and CDR2 is YFSETQ in the germline V gene. This CDR3 comprises 14 residues. The V end lost 5 bases, the J end lost 0 bases, and 12 bases lay between the germline ends. The CDR3 loop is CASRAEPNSYEQYF. The DNA for the CDR3 is TGCGCCAGCAGGGCGGAGCCGAACTCCTACGAGCAGTACTTC.

V is TRBV5-1 and J is TRBJ1-6; tentatively, D is TRBD1 (5 bases). CDR3 length equals 15 residues. Germline V gene data show CDR1 as SGHRS and CDR2 as YFSETQ. The ends were cut back, 0 bases at V and 7 bases at J, with 11 bases in the middle. The CDR3 coding sequence is TGCGCCAGCAGCTTGGGGGACTTGGGAAATTCACCCCTCCACTTT. The encoded protein is CASSLGDLGNSPLHF.

This chain joins TRBV11-3 and TRBJ2-3; D is unresolved. With 2 bases removed from V and 4 bases from J, the gap between germline ends came to 7 bases. CDR1 is SGHNT, CDR2 YENEEA, per germline. This CDR3 has 13 amino acids. The CDR3 sequence is CASSLLGPDTQYF. CDR3 in DNA: TGTGCCAGCAGCTTATTGGGTCCAGATACGCAGTATTTT. The full variable domain, rest sourced from reference TRBV11-3 and TRBJ2-3, is EAGVVQSPRYKIIEKKQPVAFWCNPISGHNTLYWYLQNLGQGPELLIRYENEEAVDDSQLPKDRFSAERLKGVDSTLKIQPAELGDSAVYLCASSLLGPDTQYFGPGTRLTVL.

This clone was found a few times. The chain employs TRBV5-1 and TRBJ2-1; possible D gene TRBD1, 6 bases. Germline loops: CDR1 SGHRS, CDR2 YFSETQ. This CDR3 spans 15 amino acids. Trimming removed 0 bases from V and 13 bases from J, with 20 bases in between. CDR3 sequence (DNA): TGCGCCAGCAGCTTGGACACGGGACAATCAACAGCCCAGTTCTTC. The encoded protein is CASSLDTGQSTAQFF.

The chain uses TRBV5-1 and TRBJ1-2; tentatively, D is TRBD1 (6 bases). Germline V gene lookup returns CDR1 SGHRS and CDR2 YFSETQ. The CDR3 totals 14 residues. V lost 0 bases to trimming and J lost 6 bases, with 12 bases between them. The CDR3 is CASSLAGAGDGYTF. DNA of the CDR3: TGCGCCAGCAGCTTGGCCGGGGCAGGGGATGGCTACACCTTC.

The chain uses TRBV7-2 and TRBJ2-7; tentatively, D is TRBD2 (7 bases). CDR1 is SGHTA and CDR2 is FQGNSA in the germline V gene. V was clipped by 1 base and J by 6 bases, with 16 bases between them. There are 15 residues in the CDR3. CDR3 DNA: TGTGCCAGCAGCTTAGTGGTACAGGGAGGGACCGAGCAGTACTTC. Translation gives CASSLVVQGGTEQYF.

J is TRBJ1-2 and V is TRBV4-1, with D possibly matching TRBD1 (6 bases). Trimming removed 3 bases from V and 8 bases from J, with 22 bases in between. This CDR3 spans 16 amino acids. The germline gives CDR1 MGHRA, CDR2 YSYEKL. DNA for the CDR3: TGCGCCAGCAGCCATAATCCGACAGGCTTCTTTAGGGGCTACACCTTC. Its translation is CASSHNPTGFFRGYTF.

The chain recombines TRBV7-6 with TRBJ2-2; perhaps TRBD2 as D (6 bases). CDR3 length: 17 amino acids. The V gene lost 5 bases and the J gene lost 7 bases, with 23 bases spanning the gap. Germline V gene sequence: CDR1 SGHVS, CDR2 FNYEAQ. The CDR3 sequence: CASSPRTGVGLGGELFF. The CDR3 nucleotides are TGTGCCAGCAGCCCAAGGACGGGGGTCGGCCTTGGCGGGGAGCTGTTTTTT.